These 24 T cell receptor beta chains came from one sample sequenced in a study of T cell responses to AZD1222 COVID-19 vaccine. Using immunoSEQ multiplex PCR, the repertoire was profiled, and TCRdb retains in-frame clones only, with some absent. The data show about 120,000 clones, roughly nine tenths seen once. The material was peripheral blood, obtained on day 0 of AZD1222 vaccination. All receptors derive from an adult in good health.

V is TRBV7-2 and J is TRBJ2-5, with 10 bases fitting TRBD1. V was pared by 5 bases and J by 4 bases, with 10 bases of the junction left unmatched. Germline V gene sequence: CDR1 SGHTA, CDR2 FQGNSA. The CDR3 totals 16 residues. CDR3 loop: CASSQTGGSYLETQYF. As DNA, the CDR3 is TGTGCCAGCAGCCAGACAGGGGGCAGTTACTTAGAGACCCAGTACTTC.

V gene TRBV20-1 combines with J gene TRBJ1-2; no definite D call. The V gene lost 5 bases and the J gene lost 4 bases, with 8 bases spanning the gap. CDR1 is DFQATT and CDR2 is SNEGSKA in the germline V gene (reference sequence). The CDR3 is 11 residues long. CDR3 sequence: CSAPEGYGYTF. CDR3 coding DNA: TGCAGTGCTCCCGAGGGCTATGGCTACACCTTC.

The CDR3 sequence: CASSETMTAYEQYF. CDR3 DNA: TGTGCCAGCAGTGAGACGATGACAGCTTACGAGCAGTACTTC. The chain couples TRBV6-1 to TRBJ2-7, with TRBD1 as a possible D gene (5 bases). Trimming removed 3 bases at V and 4 bases at J, with 13 bases between. The CDR3 is 14 amino acids. Germline V gene sequence: CDR1 MNHNS, CDR2 SASEGT.

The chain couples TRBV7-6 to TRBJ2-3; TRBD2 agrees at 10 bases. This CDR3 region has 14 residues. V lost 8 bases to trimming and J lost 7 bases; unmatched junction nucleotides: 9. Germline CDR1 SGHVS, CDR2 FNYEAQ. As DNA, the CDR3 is TGTGCCAGCGGAAAAGCGGGAGGGCCCTATACGCAGTATTTT. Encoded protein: CASGKAGGPYTQYF.

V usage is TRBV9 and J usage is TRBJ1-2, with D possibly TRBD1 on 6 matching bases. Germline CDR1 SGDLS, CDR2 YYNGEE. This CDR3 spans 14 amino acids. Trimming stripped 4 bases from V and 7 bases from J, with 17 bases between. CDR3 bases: TGTGCCAGCAGCCTCGATCGGGGGGGCGGTGGCTACACCTTC. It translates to CASSLDRGGGGYTF.

The CDR3 coding sequence is TGCGCCAGCAGCTTGAGCGGTCCCTCTGGAAACACCATATATTTT. Translation gives CASSLSGPSGNTIYF. The gene calls are TRBV5-1 and TRBJ1-3; D ambiguous. This CDR3 spans 15 amino acids. Germline values: CDR1 SGHRS, CDR2 YFSETQ. Trimming removed 1 base from V and 0 bases from J, with 8 bases in between.

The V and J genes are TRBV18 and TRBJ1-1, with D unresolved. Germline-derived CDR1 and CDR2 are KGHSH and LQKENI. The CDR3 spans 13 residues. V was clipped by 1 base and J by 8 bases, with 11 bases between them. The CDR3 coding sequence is TGTGCCAGCTCACCACGAATGGGAGGAGAAGCTTTCTTT. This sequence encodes CASSPRMGGEAFF.

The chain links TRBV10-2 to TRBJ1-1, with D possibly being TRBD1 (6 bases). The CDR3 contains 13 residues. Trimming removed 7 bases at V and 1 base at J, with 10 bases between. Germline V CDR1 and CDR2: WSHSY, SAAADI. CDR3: CASTGDPNTEAFF. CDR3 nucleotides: TGCGCCAGCACAGGGGACCCGAACACTGAAGCTTTCTTT.

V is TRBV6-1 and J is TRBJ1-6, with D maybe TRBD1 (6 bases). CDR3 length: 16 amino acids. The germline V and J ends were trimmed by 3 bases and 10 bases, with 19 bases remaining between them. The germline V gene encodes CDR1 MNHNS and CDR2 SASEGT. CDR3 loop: CASSDHRTAGKSPLHF. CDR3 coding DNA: TGTGCCAGCAGTGATCATCGGACAGCCGGAAAATCACCCCTCCACTTT.

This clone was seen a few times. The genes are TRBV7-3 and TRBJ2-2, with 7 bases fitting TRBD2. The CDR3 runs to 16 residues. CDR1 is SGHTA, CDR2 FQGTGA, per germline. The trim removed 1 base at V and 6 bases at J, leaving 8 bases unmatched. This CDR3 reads CASSLIPREKAGELFF. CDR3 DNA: TGTGCCAGCAGCTTAATACCGCGGGAGAAGGCCGGGGAGCTGTTTTTT.

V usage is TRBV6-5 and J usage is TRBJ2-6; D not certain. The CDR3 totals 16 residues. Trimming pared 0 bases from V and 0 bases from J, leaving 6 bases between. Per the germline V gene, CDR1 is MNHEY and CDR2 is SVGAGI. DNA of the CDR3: TGTGCCAGCAGTTACTCGATTAGCTCTGGGGCCAACGTCCTGACTTTC. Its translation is CASSYSISSGANVLTF.

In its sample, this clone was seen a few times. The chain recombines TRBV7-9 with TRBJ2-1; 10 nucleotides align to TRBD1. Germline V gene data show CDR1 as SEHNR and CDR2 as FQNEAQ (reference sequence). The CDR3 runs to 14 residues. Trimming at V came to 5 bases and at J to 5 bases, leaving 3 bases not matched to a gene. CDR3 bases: TGTGCCAGCAGCCAGGGACAGGGGCACAATGAGCAGTTCTTC. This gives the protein CASSQGQGHNEQFF.

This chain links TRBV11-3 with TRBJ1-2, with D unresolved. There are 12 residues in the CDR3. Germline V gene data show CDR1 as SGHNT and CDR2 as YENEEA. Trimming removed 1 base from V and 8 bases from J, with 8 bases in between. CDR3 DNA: TGTGCCAGCAGCTTAGGGTCTCTGGGCTACACCTTC. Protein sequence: CASSLGSLGYTF.

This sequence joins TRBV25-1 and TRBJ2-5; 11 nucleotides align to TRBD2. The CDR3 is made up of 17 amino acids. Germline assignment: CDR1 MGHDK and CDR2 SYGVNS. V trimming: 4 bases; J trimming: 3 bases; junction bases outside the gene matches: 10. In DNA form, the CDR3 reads TGTGCCAGCAGTGCACCGACTAGCGGGGTATCAAAAGAGACCCAGTACTTC. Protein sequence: CASSAPTSGVSKETQYF.

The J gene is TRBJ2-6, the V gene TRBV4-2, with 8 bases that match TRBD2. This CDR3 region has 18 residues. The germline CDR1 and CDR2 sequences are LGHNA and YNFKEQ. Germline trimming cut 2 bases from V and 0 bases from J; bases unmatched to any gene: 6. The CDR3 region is CASSQRSGTSSGANVLTF. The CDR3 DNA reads TGTGCCAGCAGCCAACGTAGCGGGACGAGCTCTGGGGCCAACGTCCTGACTTTC.

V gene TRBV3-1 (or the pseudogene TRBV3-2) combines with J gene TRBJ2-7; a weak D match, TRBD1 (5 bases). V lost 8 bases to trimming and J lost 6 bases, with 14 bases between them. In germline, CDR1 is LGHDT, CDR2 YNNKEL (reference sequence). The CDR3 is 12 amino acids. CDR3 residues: CASGEGAAEQYF. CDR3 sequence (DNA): TGTGCCAGCGGAGAAGGGGCCGCCGAGCAGTACTTC.

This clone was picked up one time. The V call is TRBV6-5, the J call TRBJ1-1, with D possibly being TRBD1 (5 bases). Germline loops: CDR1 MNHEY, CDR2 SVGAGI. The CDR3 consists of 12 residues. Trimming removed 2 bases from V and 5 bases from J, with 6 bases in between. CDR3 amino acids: CASSYGATEAFF. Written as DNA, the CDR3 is TGTGCCAGCAGTTACGGGGCTACTGAAGCTTTCTTT.

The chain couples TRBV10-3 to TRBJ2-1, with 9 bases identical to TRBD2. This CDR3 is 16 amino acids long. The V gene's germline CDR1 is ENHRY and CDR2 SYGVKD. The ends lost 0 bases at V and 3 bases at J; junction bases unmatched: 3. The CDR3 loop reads CAISESISGSYNEQFF. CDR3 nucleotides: TGTGCCATCAGTGAGTCGATTAGCGGGAGCTACAATGAGCAGTTCTTC.

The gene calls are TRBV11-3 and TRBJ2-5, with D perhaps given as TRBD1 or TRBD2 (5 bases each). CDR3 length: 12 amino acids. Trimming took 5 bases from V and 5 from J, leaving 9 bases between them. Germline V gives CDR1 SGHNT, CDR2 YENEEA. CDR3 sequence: CASSPGSETQYF. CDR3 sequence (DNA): TGTGCCAGCAGCCCAGGGAGTGAGACCCAGTACTTC.

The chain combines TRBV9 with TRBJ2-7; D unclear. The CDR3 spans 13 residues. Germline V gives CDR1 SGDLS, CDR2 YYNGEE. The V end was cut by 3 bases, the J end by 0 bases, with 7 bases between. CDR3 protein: CASSETASYEQYF. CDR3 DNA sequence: TGTGCCAGCAGCGAGACGGCCTCCTACGAGCAGTACTTC.

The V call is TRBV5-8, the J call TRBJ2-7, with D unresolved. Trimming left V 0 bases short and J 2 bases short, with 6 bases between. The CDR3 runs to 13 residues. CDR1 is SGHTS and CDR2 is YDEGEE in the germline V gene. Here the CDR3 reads CASSLDSAYEQYF. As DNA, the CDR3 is TGTGCCAGCAGCTTGGACAGCGCCTACGAGCAGTACTTC.

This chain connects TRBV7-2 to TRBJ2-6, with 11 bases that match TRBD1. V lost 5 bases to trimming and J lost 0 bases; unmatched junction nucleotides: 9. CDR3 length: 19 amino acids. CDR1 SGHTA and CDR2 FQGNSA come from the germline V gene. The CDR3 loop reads CASSPPFGQGASGANVLTF. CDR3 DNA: TGTGCCAGCAGCCCTCCCTTTGGACAGGGGGCCTCTGGGGCCAACGTCCTGACTTTC.

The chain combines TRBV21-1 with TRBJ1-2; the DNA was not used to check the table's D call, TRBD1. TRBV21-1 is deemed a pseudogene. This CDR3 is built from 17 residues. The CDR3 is CASSKPDRTRHNPNYTF. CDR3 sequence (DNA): TGTGCCAGCAGCAAACCGGACAGGACCAGACACAATCCCAACTACACCTTC.

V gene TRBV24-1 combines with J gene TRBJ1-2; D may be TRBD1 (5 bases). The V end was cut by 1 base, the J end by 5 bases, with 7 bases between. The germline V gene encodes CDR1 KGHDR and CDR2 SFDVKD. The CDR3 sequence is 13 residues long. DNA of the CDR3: TGTGCCACCAGTGATTTTGGGGGGTATGGCTACACCTTC. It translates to CATSDFGGYGYTF.